These 9 T cell receptor beta chains originate from one sample sequenced in a study of T cell changes during pregnancy in multiple sclerosis. The repertoire was sequenced with immunoSEQ multiplex PCR; TCRdb's copy has only in-frame clones and lacks some. In the table there are tens of thousands of clones, roughly 90% of which are singletons. The sequencing used CD4+ T cells from peripheral blood mononuclear cells, collected in the second trimester of pregnancy. Receptor source: a female donor with multiple sclerosis, enrolled in a pregnancy study.

This clone has only one observation. CDR3: CASSLREGDTEAFF. The CDR3 DNA sequence: TGCGCCAGCAGTCTCCGTGAGGGCGACACTGAAGCTTTCTTT. The chain joins TRBV5-1 to TRBJ1-1; D is undetermined. The CDR3 runs to 14 residues. The V gene lost 5 bases and the J gene lost 3 bases, with 14 bases spanning the gap. Germline loops: CDR1 SGHRS, CDR2 YFSETQ.

The V call is TRBV18, the J call TRBJ2-1; possible D gene TRBD1, 5 bases. Germline lookup yields CDR1 KGHSH and CDR2 LQKENI. Deletions cut 0 bases from V and 6 bases from J, with 6 bases between. The length of the CDR3 is 13 residues. The CDR3 DNA sequence: TGTGCCAGCTCACCACCCAGGGTCAATGAGCAGTTCTTC. The encoded protein is CASSPPRVNEQFF. The whole variable domain, remainder taken from reference TRBV18 and TRBJ2-1, is NAGVMQNPRHLVRRRGQEARLRCSPMKGHSHVYWYRQLPEEGLKFMVYLQKENIIDESGMPKERFSAEFPKEGPSILRIQQVVRGDSAAYFCASSPPRVNEQFFGPGTRLTVL.

The gene calls are TRBV30 and TRBJ2-1; TRBD2 matches 11 bases. With 4 bases clipped from V and 5 bases from J, the junction kept 4 bases outside the gene matches. Per the germline V gene, CDR1 is GTSNPN and CDR2 is SVGIG (reference sequence). The CDR3 length is 14 residues. CDR3 DNA: TGTGCCTGGACCGTAGCGGGAGGGGACAATGAGCAGTTCTTC. It is translated as CAWTVAGGDNEQFF. The full variable domain, completed using reference TRBV30 and TRBJ2-1, is SQTIHQWPATLVQPVGSPLSLECTVEGTSNPNLYWYRQAAGRGLQLLFYSVGIGQISSEVPQNLSASRPQDRQFILSSKKLLLSDSGFYLCAWTVAGGDNEQFFGPGTRLTVL.

The chain combines TRBV7-7 with TRBJ2-1, with 9 bases matching TRBD2. V lost 5 bases, J lost 3 bases, and 5 bases stayed unmatched. This CDR3 contains 15 residues. CDR1 and CDR2 (germline): SSHAT, FNYEAQ (reference sequence). DNA for the CDR3: TGTGCCAGCAGCCCCCTAGCGGGGAGCTACAATGAGCAGTTCTTC. As protein: CASSPLAGSYNEQFF.

The chain recombines TRBV19 with TRBJ2-1; TRBD2 agrees at 11 bases. CDR1 is LNHDA and CDR2 is SQIVND in the germline V gene (reference sequence). The trim removed 4 bases at V and 7 bases at J, leaving 6 bases unmatched. CDR3 length equals 15 residues. In nucleotides, the CDR3 is TGTGCCAGTAGTAGGGGACTAGCGGTTGAGAATGAGCAGTTCTTC. Its translation is CASSRGLAVENEQFF.

The rearrangement links TRBV19 to TRBJ2-1, with a tentative D call TRBD1 (5 bases). The length of the CDR3 is 15 residues. V was pared by 5 bases and J by 0 bases, with 11 bases between. Germline values: CDR1 LNHDA, CDR2 SQIVND (reference sequence). In DNA form, the CDR3 reads TGTGCCAGTAGTGTGACAGCCGGCTCCTACAATGAGCAGTTCTTC. Protein sequence: CASSVTAGSYNEQFF.

The chain joins TRBV5-6 to TRBJ2-1, with a weak D call TRBD1 (6 bases). Germline V gene data show CDR1 as SGHDT and CDR2 as YYEEEE. With 0 bases removed from V and 10 bases from J, the gap between germline ends came to 14 bases. CDR3 size: 14 residues. The CDR3 DNA is TGTGCCAGCAGCTTGGGGGGGCCGAGGGGCGAGCAGTTCTTC. Translated: CASSLGGPRGEQFF. Full variable domain (missing parts from reference TRBV5-6 and TRBJ2-1): DAGVTQSPTHLIKTRGQQVTLRCSPKSGHDTVSWYQQALGQGPQFIFQYYEEEERQRGNFPDRFSGHQFPNYSSELNVNALLLGDSALYLCASSLGGPRGEQFFGPGTRLTVL.

This chain connects TRBV5-1 to TRBJ2-2; 10 bases align to TRBD2. Per the germline V gene, CDR1 is SGHRS and CDR2 is YFSETQ. Trimming at V came to 0 bases and at J to 0 bases, leaving 5 bases not matched to a gene. The CDR3 consists of 18 residues. The CDR3 here is CASSLVPAGGANTGELFF. In DNA, the CDR3 is TGCGCCAGCAGCTTGGTCCCAGCGGGAGGGGCGAACACCGGGGAGCTGTTTTTT.

V gene TRBV5-1 combines with J gene TRBJ2-7, with a possible D match to TRBD1 (5 bases). V was cut by 5 bases and J by 0 bases, with 9 bases left in between. CDR1 is SGHRS, CDR2 YFSETQ, per germline. The CDR3 sequence is 13 residues long. CDR3 DNA: TGCGCCAGCAGGACAGTCGGCTCCTACGAGCAGTACTTC. This sequence encodes CASRTVGSYEQYF.